These 19 T cell receptor beta chains were all obtained from the same sample, sequenced in a study of T cell responses to AZD1222 COVID-19 vaccine. Using immunoSEQ multiplex PCR, the repertoire was profiled, and TCRdb retains in-frame clones only, with some absent. The sample shows 150,000 to 200,000 clones, around nine tenths of them seen only once. This specimen was peripheral blood, taken 28 days after the second AZD1222 dose. The source of these receptors is an adult who received the AZD1222 COVID-19 vaccine.

The genes are TRBV12-5 and TRBJ2-7; 8 bases align to TRBD2. CDR1 and CDR2 (germline): LGHNT, FRNRAP. Germline trimming cut 0 bases from V and 4 bases from J; bases unmatched to any gene: 8. This CDR3 region has 16 residues. For the CDR3, the DNA is TGTGCTAGTGGTTTGGTACAGGGACTAGTGGGGTACGAGCAGTACTTC. It translates to CASGLVQGLVGYEQYF.

This clone was observed once. V and J are TRBV20-1 and TRBJ1-2; 10 nucleotides align to TRBD1. The CDR3 is 14 residues long. CDR1 is DFQATT, CDR2 SNEGSKA, per germline (reference sequence). Unmatched junction bases numbered 3, after V lost 3 bases and J lost 2 bases. CDR3 in amino acids: CSASRQGANYGYTF. CDR3 DNA: TGCAGTGCTAGTCGACAGGGGGCAAACTATGGCTACACCTTC.

This clone was detected once. The chain combines TRBV5-1 with TRBJ2-1; possibly TRBD1 or TRBD2 for D (5 bases each). This CDR3 region has 14 residues. Trimming shortened V by 4 bases and J by 3 bases, and 11 bases separated the two germline ends. Per the germline V gene, CDR1 is SGHRS and CDR2 is YFSETQ. The CDR3 sequence is CASSPGTDYNEQFF. CDR3 in DNA: TGCGCCAGCAGCCCCGGGACGGACTACAATGAGCAGTTCTTC.

The V gene is TRBV11-2, the J gene TRBJ1-2; TRBD1 matches 7 bases. The CDR3 runs 16 residues. V trimming: 3 bases; J trimming: 5 bases; junction bases outside the gene matches: 12. In germline, CDR1 is SGHAT, CDR2 FQNNGV. CDR3 protein: CASSFHSGTDVYGYTF. The CDR3 region has the DNA TGTGCCAGCAGCTTCCACTCCGGGACAGATGTTTATGGCTACACCTTC. Looking up the rest from reference TRBV11-2 and TRBJ1-2 gives the full variable domain: EAGVAQSPRYKIIEKRQSVAFWCNPISGHATLYWYQQILGQGPKLLIQFQNNGVVDDSQLPKDRFSAERLKGVDSTLKIQPAKLEDSAVYLCASSFHSGTDVYGYTFGSGTRLTVV.

J is TRBJ2-1 and V is TRBV15; perhaps TRBD2 as D (5 bases). The germline gives CDR1 LNHNV, CDR2 YYDKDF (reference sequence). This CDR3 is built from 13 residues. V was trimmed by 1 base and J by 8 bases, leaving 9 bases between them. The CDR3 is CATSRVLEDEQFF. The CDR3 DNA reads TGTGCCACCAGCAGAGTTTTGGAGGATGAGCAGTTCTTC.

The V call is TRBV18, the J call TRBJ2-7; TRBD1 is a possible D gene (7 bases). The germline CDR1 and CDR2 sequences are KGHSH and LQKENI. The CDR3 covers 15 residues. The V end lost 5 bases, the J end lost 7 bases, and 21 bases lay between the germline ends. CDR3 coding DNA: TGTGCCAGCTCAACCAAGTCAGGGGGGTCGATAGAGCAGTACTTC. Its protein product is CASSTKSGGSIEQYF.

The CDR3 loop reads CASSTAGSSYNEQFF. The DNA for the CDR3 is TGTGCCAGTAGCACGGCGGGGTCCTCCTACAATGAGCAGTTCTTC. The chain couples TRBV19 to TRBJ2-1; tentatively, D is TRBD2 (6 bases). This CDR3 has 15 amino acids. Germline lookup yields CDR1 LNHDA and CDR2 SQIVND (reference sequence). V was shortened by 6 bases and J by 0 bases, with 12 bases between the two germline ends.

J is TRBJ1-2 and V is TRBV4-3; D is ambiguous. The length of the CDR3 is 15 residues. Trimming removed 0 bases from V and 3 bases from J, with 11 bases in between. Germline assignment: CDR1 LGHNA and CDR2 YSLEER. CDR3 bases: TGCGCCAGCAGCCAAGATCTGCAGAGCTACTATGGCTACACCTTC. This gives the protein CASSQDLQSYYGYTF.

This clone was recorded once. The V call is TRBV18, the J call TRBJ1-3; D ambiguous. Trimming stripped 5 bases from V and 4 bases from J, with 15 bases between. The CDR3 covers 15 residues. Germline values: CDR1 KGHSH, CDR2 LQKENI. For the CDR3, the DNA is TGTGCCAGCTCAGAGGCTCGGGGAAAAGGAAACACCATATATTTT. Encoded protein: CASSEARGKGNTIYF. Together with reference TRBV18 and TRBJ1-3, the CDR3 gives the full variable domain: NAGVMQNPRHLVRRRGQEARLRCSPMKGHSHVYWYRQLPEEGLKFMVYLQKENIIDESGMPKERFSAEFPKEGPSILRIQQVVRGDSAAYFCASSEARGKGNTIYFGEGSWLTVV.

The V call is TRBV12-5, the J call TRBJ1-5; D perhaps matches TRBD1 (6 bases). CDR1 is LGHNT, CDR2 FRNRAP, per germline. The CDR3 contains 13 residues. V lost 3 bases, J lost 6 bases, and 9 bases lay in between. The chain's CDR3 is CASGLGGGQPQHF. DNA for the CDR3: TGTGCTAGTGGTTTAGGAGGGGGTCAGCCCCAGCATTTT.

CDR3 DNA sequence: TGTGCCAGCAGTTACTCGTACAGGGGCGACTATGGCTACACCTTC. Protein sequence: CASSYSYRGDYGYTF. The chain is built from TRBV6-5 and TRBJ1-2; 7 bases map to TRBD1. Germline values: CDR1 MNHEY, CDR2 SVGAGI. With V trimmed by 0 bases and J by 3 bases, 4 bases remained unmatched. The CDR3 extends over 15 amino acids.

The chain joins TRBV12-5 to TRBJ1-3; D remains ambiguous. The germline V gene encodes CDR1 LGHNT and CDR2 FRNRAP. The CDR3 extends over 14 amino acids. The V end was cut by 1 base, the J end by 4 bases, with 8 bases between. The CDR3 bases are TGTGCTAGTGGTTTGGCCTATTCCGGAAACACCATATATTTT. Translation: CASGLAYSGNTIYF.

V and J are TRBV19 and TRBJ2-7, with 9 positions matching TRBD1. Germline trimming cut 3 bases from V and 5 bases from J; bases unmatched to any gene: 17. The CDR3 runs to 18 residues. In germline, CDR1 is LNHDA, CDR2 SQIVND (reference sequence). CDR3 DNA: TGTGCCAGTAGTATGAGGGAGACAGGGGGGGCGACGGGAAACGAGCAGTACTTC. Translating gives CASSMRETGGATGNEQYF.

The genes are TRBV6-5 and TRBJ1-2, with 11 bases matching TRBD1. J lost 4 bases, V lost 0 bases, and 4 bases had no gene match. This CDR3 comprises 16 residues. Germline CDR1 is MNHEY and CDR2 is SVGAGI. The CDR3 DNA reads TGTGCCAGCAGTTACTCCCCCGGGACAGGGGGCTATGGCTACACCTTC. Its protein is CASSYSPGTGGYGYTF.

V and J are TRBV21-1 and TRBJ1-2. TRBV21-1 is assigned pseudogene status. The CDR3 has 13 residues. In nucleotides, the CDR3 is TGTGCCAGCAGCAAAGGAGGCCACTATGGCTACACCTTC. Encoded protein: CASSKGGHYGYTF.

The chain has TRBV5-1 and TRBJ2-7; TRBD1 agrees at 12 bases. This CDR3 has 17 amino acids. J gave up 6 bases and V 3 bases, and 13 bases lay outside the gene matches. In germline, CDR1 is SGHRS, CDR2 YFSETQ. CDR3 DNA: TGCGCCAGCAGCTCGAACCCACAAGGGACAGGGGGCTCCGAGCAGTACTTC. Translating it yields CASSSNPQGTGGSEQYF. The whole variable domain, filled in from reference TRBV5-1 and TRBJ2-7, reads KAGVTQTPRYLIKTRGQQVTLSCSPISGHRSVSWYQQTPGQGLQFLFEYFSETQRNKGNFPGRFSGRQFSNSRSEMNVSTLELGDSALYLCASSSNPQGTGGSEQYFGPGTRLTVT.

The genes are TRBV19 and TRBJ2-2, with D unclear. V gave up 4 bases and J gave up 4 bases, with 10 bases separating them. This CDR3 is built from 14 residues. CDR1 LNHDA and CDR2 SQIVND come from the germline V gene (reference sequence). The CDR3 reads CASSTEQRTGELFF. The CDR3 nucleotides are TGTGCCAGTAGTACCGAGCAGCGCACCGGGGAGCTGTTTTTT.

The chain carries TRBV4-2 and TRBJ2-2; 10 nucleotides agree with TRBD2. CDR1 LGHNA and CDR2 YNFKEQ come from the germline V gene. The CDR3 extends over 17 amino acids. The V segment lost 0 bases and the J segment 7 bases; nucleotides outside the gene matches: 8. The CDR3 region has the DNA TGTGCCAGCAGCCAAGATACAGCGGGGGGGCCCAGCGGGGAGCTGTTTTTT. Protein product: CASSQDTAGGPSGELFF.

CDR3 nucleotide sequence: TGTGCCAGCAGTGAAGGGTTTGGCAGGGGTAAAGGTGGCTACACCTTC. This encodes CASSEGFGRGKGGYTF. The rearrangement joins TRBV6-1 to TRBJ1-2, with D tentatively TRBD1 (6 bases). CDR3 length: 16 residues. The V gene's germline CDR1 is MNHNS and CDR2 SASEGT. Deletions cut 1 base from V and 7 bases from J, with 19 bases between.